These 23 T cell receptor beta chains were sequenced from one sample in a study of blood T cell repertoires in COVID-19. Repertoires were generated with immunoSEQ multiplex PCR, while TCRdb's copy carries only in-frame clones and drops some. Found here are about 180,000 clones, around 80% of them singletons; the top ten hold approximately 12%. Sequenced sample: peripheral blood. These receptors were collected from a woman aged 80 or over with COVID-19, enrolled during active disease.

This sequence joins TRBV6-6 and TRBJ1-5, with 8 bases fitting TRBD1. The CDR3 has 14 amino acids. Unmatched junction bases numbered 8, after V lost 6 bases and J lost 7 bases. The germline CDR1 and CDR2 sequences are MNHNY and SVGAGI (reference sequence). The CDR3 spells CASSLDRAQQPQHF. CDR3 coding DNA: TGTGCCAGCAGCCTGGACAGGGCGCAACAGCCCCAGCATTTT.

The genes are TRBV7-9 and TRBJ2-5; 7 nucleotides align to TRBD1. V was pared by 7 bases and J by 4 bases, with 9 bases of the junction left unmatched. The CDR3 length is 14 residues. Looked up from germline, CDR1 is SEHNR and CDR2 is FQNEAQ (reference sequence). The CDR3 sequence: CASNPGGKGETQYF. The CDR3 coding sequence is TGTGCCAGCAACCCAGGGGGAAAGGGAGAGACCCAGTACTTC.

The rearrangement uses TRBV9 and TRBJ2-5; 12 positions agree with TRBD2. Trimming took 0 bases from V and 2 from J; bases not matched to a gene: 2. CDR1 is SGDLS, CDR2 YYNGEE, per germline. The CDR3 has 16 amino acids. The CDR3 bases are TGTGCCAGCAGCGTAGGACTAGCGGGGGCACAAGAGACCCAGTACTTC. Its protein product is CASSVGLAGAQETQYF.

J is TRBJ2-1 and V is TRBV27; TRBD2 aligns across 9 bases. The CDR3 extends over 18 amino acids. The J segment lost 5 bases and the V segment lost 5 bases, leaving 16 bases of the junction unmatched. Germline V CDR1 and CDR2: MNHEY, SMNVEV (reference sequence). CDR3 region: CASSPPSPGLAIDNEQFF. The DNA for the CDR3 is TGTGCCAGCAGTCCTCCTTCCCCCGGACTAGCGATCGACAATGAGCAGTTCTTC.

The DNA of the CDR3 is TGTGCCAGTAGTATACTGAACTTGGGACAGCTAGCCAATCAGCCCCAGCATTTT. Protein sequence: CASSILNLGQLANQPQHF. The V gene is TRBV19, the J gene TRBJ1-5; TRBD1 aligns across 7 bases. This CDR3 comprises 18 residues. The V segment lost 2 bases and the J segment 3 bases; nucleotides outside the gene matches: 13. Germline CDR1 reads LNHDA; CDR2 reads SQIVND (reference sequence).

The V gene is TRBV19, the J gene TRBJ1-2; 7 bases fit TRBD1. The CDR3 is 13 residues long. The germline CDR1 and CDR2 sequences are LNHDA and SQIVND (reference sequence). Trimming took 7 bases from V and 5 from J; bases not matched to a gene: 7. The CDR3 region is CASKEYRGYGYTF. The DNA of the CDR3 is TGTGCCAGTAAGGAGTACAGGGGATATGGCTACACCTTC.

The chain joins TRBV29-1 to TRBJ1-4; tentative D call: TRBD1 (6 bases). This CDR3 is built from 13 residues. Germline lookup yields CDR1 SQVTM and CDR2 ANQGSEA. The germline V and J ends were trimmed by 7 bases and 4 bases, with 13 bases remaining between them. The CDR3 here is CSGQQGNNEKLFF. DNA of the CDR3: TGCAGCGGCCAACAGGGAAATAATGAAAAACTGTTTTTT.

The chain has TRBV9 and TRBJ2-3, with TRBD2 identical over 10 bases. The CDR3 consists of 15 residues. CDR1 is SGDLS and CDR2 is YYNGEE in the germline V gene. Trimming at V came to 3 bases and at J to 5 bases, leaving 6 bases not matched to a gene. The CDR3 region is CASSESGGAGDTQYF. The CDR3 coding sequence is TGTGCCAGCAGCGAGAGCGGGGGGGCGGGAGATACGCAGTATTTT.

V is TRBV2 and J is TRBJ2-1; 10 bases line up with TRBD2. This CDR3 has 15 residues. Losses at the gene ends were 4 bases for V and 7 bases for J; bases not matched to a gene: 7. Germline-derived CDR1 and CDR2 are SNHLY and FYNNEI. The CDR3 reads CASSVGLLAGNEQFF. CDR3 coding DNA: TGTGCCAGCAGTGTAGGTTTACTAGCGGGGAATGAGCAGTTCTTC.

This chain links TRBV6-2 or TRBV6-3 with TRBJ2-7; no clear D gene. Germline loops: CDR1 MNHEY, CDR2 SVGEGT. V lost 7 bases and J 5 bases, leaving 15 bases between the germline ends. This CDR3 region has 13 residues. CDR3 amino acids: CASNPTLGHEQYF. The CDR3 region has the DNA TGTGCCAGCAACCCGACCCTAGGCCACGAGCAGTACTTC.

The chain recombines TRBV6-5 with TRBJ2-7, with D possibly being TRBD1 (6 bases). V was clipped by 8 bases and J by 3 bases, with 17 bases between them. Germline values: CDR1 MNHEY, CDR2 SVGAGI. The CDR3 covers 14 residues. This CDR3 is CASGPTGTVYEQYF. The CDR3 bases are TGTGCCAGCGGCCCGACAGGTACCGTCTACGAGCAGTACTTC.

There are a few counts of this clone. DNA for the CDR3: TGTGCCAGCAGCTTAGTGTGGCACCTCGGGAGCTACGAGCAGTACTTC. It is translated as CASSLVWHLGSYEQYF. The chain joins TRBV7-9 to TRBJ2-7; tentative D call: TRBD2 (6 bases). This CDR3 is built from 16 residues. Germline CDR1 reads SEHNR; CDR2 reads FQNEAQ (reference sequence). V was pared by 1 base and J by 3 bases, with 16 bases between.

This clone has more than one count but fewer than ten. The rearrangement links TRBV6-1 to TRBJ1-5; no definite D call. The CDR3 extends over 12 amino acids. From germline, CDR1 is MNHNS and CDR2 SASEGT. Trimming took 3 bases from V and 4 from J, leaving 4 bases between them. CDR3 nucleotides: TGTGCCAGCAGTGACCCTAATCAGCCCCAGCATTTT. Amino acids: CASSDPNQPQHF.

The chain has TRBV30 and TRBJ1-1; D unresolved. The CDR3 contains 14 residues. Germline loops: CDR1 GTSNPN, CDR2 SVGIG (reference sequence). V lost 0 bases and J lost 0, with 8 bases in between. This CDR3 reads CAWSVSGVNTEAFF. CDR3 bases: TGTGCCTGGAGTGTTTCGGGAGTGAACACTGAAGCTTTCTTT.

The V and J genes are TRBV15 and TRBJ2-7, with a possible D match to TRBD2 (7 bases). Germline CDR1 and CDR2: LNHNV and YYDKDF (reference sequence). V was pared by 8 bases and J by 3 bases, with 17 bases between. The CDR3 is 14 residues long. This CDR3 reads CATARGAFRYEQYF. Written as DNA, the CDR3 is TGTGCCACCGCTCGGGGGGCATTCCGCTACGAGCAGTACTTC.

The J gene is TRBJ2-7, the V gene TRBV5-4; D perhaps matches TRBD1 (5 bases). The CDR3 spans 13 residues. The V end lost 3 bases, the J end lost 6 bases, and 13 bases lay between the germline ends. In germline, CDR1 is SGHNT, CDR2 YYREEE (reference sequence). The CDR3 sequence is CASSWTPGREQYF. The CDR3 coding sequence is TGTGCCAGCAGCTGGACCCCAGGGCGCGAGCAGTACTTC.

The genes are TRBV6-2 or TRBV6-3 and TRBJ1-4; maybe TRBD1 (6 bases). This CDR3 region has 18 residues. Trimming left V 5 bases short and J 8 bases short, with 27 bases between. Germline V gene lookup returns CDR1 MNHEY and CDR2 SVGEGT. CDR3 sequence (DNA): TGTGCCAGCAGTACCCCCTACGACAGGCTGGTCTCGGGGGAAAAACTGTTTTTT. Protein product: CASSTPYDRLVSGEKLFF.

V and J are TRBV2 and TRBJ2-3; TRBD2 matches at 10 bases. There are 14 residues in the CDR3. Germline V gives CDR1 SNHLY, CDR2 FYNNEI. V lost 7 bases and J lost 0; bases outside the gene matches: 1. This chain's CDR3 is CASKLAGSTDTQYF. CDR3 in DNA: TGTGCCAGCAAACTAGCGGGGAGCACAGATACGCAGTATTTT.

The J gene is TRBJ1-3, the V gene TRBV7-2, with D maybe TRBD1 (5 bases). V lost 10 bases and J lost 4, with 20 bases in between. Germline CDR1 and CDR2: SGHTA and FQGNSA. This CDR3 region has 15 residues. The CDR3 here is CAIQLRPGPGNTIYF. The DNA of the CDR3 is TGTGCCATTCAGCTTCGGCCAGGGCCCGGAAACACCATATATTTT.

This chain connects TRBV18 to TRBJ2-3, with 7 bases aligning to TRBD1. The CDR3 runs to 15 residues. The V gene end was trimmed by 4 bases and the J gene end by 5 bases; junction bases not matched to a gene: 9. Germline CDR1 and CDR2: KGHSH and LQKENI. In nucleotides, the CDR3 is TGTGCCAGCTCACAACAGGGGATCGAAGGAGATACGCAGTATTTT. Amino acid sequence: CASSQQGIEGDTQYF.

The rearrangement uses TRBV2 and TRBJ2-2; TRBD2 matches at 9 bases. CDR3 length: 15 residues. Germline CDR1 and CDR2: SNHLY and FYNNEI. V lost 7 bases to trimming and J lost 5 bases; unmatched junction nucleotides: 8. The CDR3 region is CASMGGTSWTGELFF. CDR3 nucleotides: TGTGCCAGCATGGGTGGGACTAGCTGGACCGGGGAGCTGTTTTTT.

Only a few counts were recorded for this clone. The chain employs TRBV28 and TRBJ2-7; 7 nucleotides line up with TRBD2. Looked up from germline, CDR1 is MDHEN and CDR2 is SYDVKM. The ends lost 5 bases at V and 9 bases at J; junction bases unmatched: 22. The CDR3 loop spans 17 amino acids. The CDR3 spells CASSPPAGRPSLFGQYF. Written as DNA, the CDR3 is TGTGCCAGCAGTCCCCCAGCGGGAAGACCCTCTCTCTTCGGGCAGTACTTC. The complete variable domain, with remaining parts taken from reference TRBV28 and TRBJ2-7, reads DVKVTQSSRYLVKRTGEKVFLECVQDMDHENMFWYRQDPGLGLRLIYFSYDVKMKEKGDIPEGYSVSREKKERFSLILESASTNQTSMYLCASSPPAGRPSLFGQYFGPGTRLTVT.

The V and J genes are TRBV3-1 (or the pseudogene TRBV3-2) and TRBJ2-7; TRBD1 matches 9 bases. CDR1 is LGHDT, CDR2 YNNKEL, per germline (reference sequence). V shed 1 base, J shed 2 bases, and the junction held 15 bases outside the gene matches. The CDR3 covers 19 residues. This chain's CDR3 is CASSQVFRRQGGGPYEQYF. CDR3 nucleotide sequence: TGTGCCAGCAGCCAAGTTTTCCGGCGACAGGGGGGCGGTCCCTACGAGCAGTACTTC.